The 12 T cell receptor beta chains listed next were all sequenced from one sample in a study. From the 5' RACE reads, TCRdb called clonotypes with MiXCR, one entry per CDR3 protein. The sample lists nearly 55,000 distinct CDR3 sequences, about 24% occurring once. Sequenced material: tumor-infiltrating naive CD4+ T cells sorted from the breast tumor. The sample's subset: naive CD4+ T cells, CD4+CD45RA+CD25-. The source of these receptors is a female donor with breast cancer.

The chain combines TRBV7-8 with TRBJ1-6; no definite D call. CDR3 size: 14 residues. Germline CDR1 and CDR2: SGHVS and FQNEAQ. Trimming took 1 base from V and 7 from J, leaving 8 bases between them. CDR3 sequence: CASSLGPPNSPLHF. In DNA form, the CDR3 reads TGTGCCAGCAGCTTAGGTCCCCCGAATTCACCCCTCCACTTT.

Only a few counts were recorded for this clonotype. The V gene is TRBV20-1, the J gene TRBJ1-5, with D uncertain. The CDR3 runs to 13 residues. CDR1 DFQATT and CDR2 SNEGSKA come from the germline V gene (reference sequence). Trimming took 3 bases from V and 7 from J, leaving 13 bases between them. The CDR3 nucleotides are TGCAGTGCTAGCGGGCTGGAAAGCCAGCCCCAGCATTTT. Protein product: CSASGLESQPQHF.

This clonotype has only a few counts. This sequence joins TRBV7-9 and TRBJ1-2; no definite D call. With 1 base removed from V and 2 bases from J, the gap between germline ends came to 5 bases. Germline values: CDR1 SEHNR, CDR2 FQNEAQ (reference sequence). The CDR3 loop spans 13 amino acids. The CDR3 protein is CASSLDWNYGYTF. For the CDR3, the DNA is TGTGCCAGCAGCTTAGACTGGAACTATGGCTACACCTTC.

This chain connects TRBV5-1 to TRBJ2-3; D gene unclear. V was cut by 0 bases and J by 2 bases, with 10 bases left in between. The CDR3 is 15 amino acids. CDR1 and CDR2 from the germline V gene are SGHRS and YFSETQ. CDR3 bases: TGCGCCAGCAGCTTGGAAGCGCCCGTCACAGATACGCAGTATTTT. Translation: CASSLEAPVTDTQYF. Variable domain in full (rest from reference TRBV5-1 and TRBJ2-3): KAGVTQTPRYLIKTRGQQVTLSCSPISGHRSVSWYQQTPGQGLQFLFEYFSETQRNKGNFPGRFSGRQFSNSRSEMNVSTLELGDSALYLCASSLEAPVTDTQYFGPGTRLTVL.

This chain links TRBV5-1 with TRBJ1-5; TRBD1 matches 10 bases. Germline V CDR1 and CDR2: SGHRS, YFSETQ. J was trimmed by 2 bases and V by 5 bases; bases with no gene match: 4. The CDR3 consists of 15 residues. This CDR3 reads CASRPGTGGNQPQHF. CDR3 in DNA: TGCGCCAGCAGGCCGGGGACAGGGGGCAATCAGCCCCAGCATTTT. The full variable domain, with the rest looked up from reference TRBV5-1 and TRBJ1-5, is KAGVTQTPRYLIKTRGQQVTLSCSPISGHRSVSWYQQTPGQGLQFLFEYFSETQRNKGNFPGRFSGRQFSNSRSEMNVSTLELGDSALYLCASRPGTGGNQPQHFGDGTRLSIL.

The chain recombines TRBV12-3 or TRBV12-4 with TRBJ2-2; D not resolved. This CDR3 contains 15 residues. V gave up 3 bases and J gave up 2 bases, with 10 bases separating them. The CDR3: CASSFMSHNTGELFF. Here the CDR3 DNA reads TGTGCCAGCAGTTTTATGTCTCACAACACCGGGGAGCTGTTTTTT.

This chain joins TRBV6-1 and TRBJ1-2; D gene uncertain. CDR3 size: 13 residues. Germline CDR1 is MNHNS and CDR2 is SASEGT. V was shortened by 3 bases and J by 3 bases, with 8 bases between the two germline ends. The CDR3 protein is CASSEHSDYGYTF. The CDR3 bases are TGTGCCAGCAGTGAGCACAGCGACTATGGCTACACCTTC.

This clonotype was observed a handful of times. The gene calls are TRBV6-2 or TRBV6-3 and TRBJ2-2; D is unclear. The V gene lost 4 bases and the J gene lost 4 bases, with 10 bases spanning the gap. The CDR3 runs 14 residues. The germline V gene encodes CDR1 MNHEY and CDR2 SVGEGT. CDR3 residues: CASSLGFSTGELFF. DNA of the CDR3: TGTGCCAGCAGTTTGGGGTTCAGCACCGGGGAGCTGTTTTTT.

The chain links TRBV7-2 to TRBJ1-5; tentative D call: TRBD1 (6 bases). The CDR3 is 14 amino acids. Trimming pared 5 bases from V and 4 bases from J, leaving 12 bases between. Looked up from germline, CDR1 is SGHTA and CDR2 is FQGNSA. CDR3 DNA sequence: TGTGCCAGCAGCCGAGACAGGCGTAATCAGCCCCAGCATTTT. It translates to CASSRDRRNQPQHF.

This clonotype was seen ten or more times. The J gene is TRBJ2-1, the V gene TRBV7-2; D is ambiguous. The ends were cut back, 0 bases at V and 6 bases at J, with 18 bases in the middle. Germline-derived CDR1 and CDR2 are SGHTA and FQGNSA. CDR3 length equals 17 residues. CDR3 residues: CASSLAVGPLFPNEQFF. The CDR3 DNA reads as TGTGCCAGCAGCTTAGCTGTAGGCCCACTTTTTCCCAATGAGCAGTTCTTC.

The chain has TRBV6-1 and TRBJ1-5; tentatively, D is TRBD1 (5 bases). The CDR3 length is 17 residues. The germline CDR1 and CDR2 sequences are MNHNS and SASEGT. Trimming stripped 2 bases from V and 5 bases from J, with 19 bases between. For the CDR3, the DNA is TGTGCCAGCAGTGAATTCCTTGGAGGGGTCGGCTATCAGCCCCAGCATTTT. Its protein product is CASSEFLGGVGYQPQHF.

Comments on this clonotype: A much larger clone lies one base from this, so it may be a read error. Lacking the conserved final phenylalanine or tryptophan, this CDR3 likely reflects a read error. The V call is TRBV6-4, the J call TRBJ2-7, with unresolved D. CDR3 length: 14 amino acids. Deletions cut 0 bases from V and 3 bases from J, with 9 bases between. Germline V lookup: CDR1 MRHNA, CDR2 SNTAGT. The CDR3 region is CASSDSSSYYEQYI. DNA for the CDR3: TGTGCCAGCAGTGACTCGTCCAGCTACTACGAGCAGTACATC.